The clone carrying this T cell receptor beta chain appeared a few times. Its antigen is undetermined. This entry comes from a study of CD8+ T cells in alopecia areata. Turning to the study itself: Treated patients took oral tofacitinib at 5 to 10 mg twice daily. Overall study findings and caveats: In scalp and blood during tofacitinib, many expanded lesional clones persisted.

RNA was extracted and reverse transcribed into cDNA as the sequencing template. The repertoire was sequenced with immunoSEQ multiplex PCR; TCRdb's copy has only in-frame clones and lacks some. Of roughly 140,000 clones listed, 82% are singletons. Specified treatment: oral pan-JAK inhibitor, 5-10 mg twice daily. Specimens obtained from alopecia areata patients comprised lesional scalp punch biopsies and peripheral blood. Per germline, CDR1 MNHEY and CDR2 SMNVEV (reference sequence). The V end lost 4 bases, the J end lost 3 bases, and 19 bases lay between the germline ends. There are 16 residues in the CDR3.

The rearrangement joins TRBV27 to TRBJ2-7; TRBD1 or TRBD2 may be the D gene (5 bases each). The source was CD8+ T cells sorted from blood, collected at week 4, from a patient treated with tofacitinib. This sequence was found in a human donor with alopecia areata. CDR3 region: CASSSTPGRFNYEQYF. As DNA, the CDR3 is TGTGCCAGCAGTTCCACCCCGGGACGGTTCAACTACGAGCAGTACTTC.